Presented here are 9 T cell receptor beta chains from one specimen sequenced in a study of T cell responses to AZD1222 COVID-19 vaccine. Some clones are missing from TCRdb's copy, which holds only in-frame ones; the method was immunoSEQ multiplex PCR. The table has about 120,000 clones, 75% to 90% seen once; the top ten hold roughly 3.7%. Source: peripheral blood, taken on day 0 of MenACWY control vaccination. The receptors here all came from an adult in good health.

The chain links TRBV13 to TRBJ1-1; D remains ambiguous. This CDR3 has 14 residues. Per germline, CDR1 PRHDT and CDR2 FYEKMQ (reference sequence). Trimming removed 1 base from V and 10 bases from J, with 16 bases in between. The CDR3 here is CASSLAFSRTRAFF. The DNA of the CDR3 is TGTGCCAGCAGCTTAGCCTTCTCCCGGACGAGAGCTTTCTTT.

The genes are TRBV7-3 and TRBJ1-1; no clear D gene. The CDR3 runs to 13 residues. The V gene's germline CDR1 is SGHTA and CDR2 FQGTGA. V shed 2 bases and J shed 1 base, with 5 bases lying between them. This CDR3 is CASSLGENTEAFF. CDR3 nucleotide sequence: TGTGCCAGCAGCTTAGGCGAGAACACTGAAGCTTTCTTT.

In this sample, this clone turned up a few times. The rearrangement links TRBV18 to TRBJ1-4; D perhaps matches TRBD1 (6 bases). Germline CDR1 KGHSH, CDR2 LQKENI. The CDR3 loop spans 14 amino acids. V was clipped by 3 bases and J by 2 bases, with 7 bases between them. CDR3 nucleotides: TGTGCCAGCTCACCGGACAGCACTAATGAAAAACTGTTTTTT. It yields the protein CASSPDSTNEKLFF.

The chain has TRBV6-2 or TRBV6-3 and TRBJ2-7, with D perhaps TRBD1 (5 bases). This CDR3 has 14 amino acids. V lost 2 bases and J 6 bases, leaving 14 bases between the germline ends. Germline V gives CDR1 MNHEY, CDR2 SVGEGT. For the CDR3, the DNA is TGTGCCAGCAGTTACGGCAGGGCTGTAAGCGAGCAGTACTTC. Residues: CASSYGRAVSEQYF.

The chain has TRBV7-2 and TRBJ2-3; D may correspond to TRBD1 or TRBD2 (5 bases each). From germline, CDR1 is SGHTA and CDR2 FQGNSA. The V end lost 7 bases, the J end lost 0 bases, and 14 bases lay between the germline ends. The CDR3 has 15 amino acids. The CDR3 sequence: CASTPGTLSTDTQYF. As DNA, the CDR3 is TGTGCCAGCACCCCGGGGACCCTGAGCACAGATACGCAGTATTTT. Full variable domain (outside the CDR3, taken from reference TRBV7-2 and TRBJ2-3): GAGVSQSPSNKVTEKGKDVELRCDPISGHTALYWYRQSLGQGLEFLIYFQGNSAPDKSGLPSDRFSAERTGGSVSTLTIQRTQQEDSAVYLCASTPGTLSTDTQYFGPGTRLTVL.

The rearrangement uses TRBV7-3 and TRBJ1-2, with D tentatively TRBD1 (6 bases). V was trimmed by 2 bases and J by 3 bases, leaving 7 bases between them. The CDR3 consists of 13 residues. The V gene's germline CDR1 is SGHTA and CDR2 FQGTGA. CDR3 nucleotide sequence: TGTGCCAGCAGCTTATACAGGGACTATGGCTACACCTTC. This gives the protein CASSLYRDYGYTF.

The J gene is TRBJ2-6, the V gene TRBV24-1; D may be TRBD1 (5 bases). Between the trimmed V and J ends, which lost 2 bases and 2 bases, there was a span of 6 bases. The CDR3 is 15 residues long. Looked up from germline, CDR1 is KGHDR and CDR2 is SFDVKD. This CDR3 reads CATSDYRTGANVLTF. The DNA for the CDR3 is TGTGCCACCAGTGATTACAGGACTGGGGCCAACGTCCTGACTTTC.

The genes are TRBV28 and TRBJ1-5; D remains ambiguous. The CDR3 spans 12 residues. Germline-derived CDR1 and CDR2 are MDHEN and SYDVKM. Trimming stripped 7 bases from V and 5 bases from J, with 9 bases between. The CDR3 bases are TGTGCCAGCATCGACGGGGATCAGCCCCAGCATTTT. It is translated as CASIDGDQPQHF.

Only a few counts were recorded for this clone. This chain joins TRBV28 and TRBJ1-2, with 7 nucleotides matching TRBD1. There are 17 residues in the CDR3. CDR1 MDHEN and CDR2 SYDVKM come from the germline V gene. Trimming took 6 bases from V and 0 from J; bases not matched to a gene: 13. In DNA, the CDR3 is TGTGCCAGCAGCTATGTAGCGGGACAGAGGACTAACTATGGCTACACCTTC. This translates into CASSYVAGQRTNYGYTF.